Listed here is a single TCR beta chain. This specimen belongs to a study of T cell changes during pregnancy in multiple sclerosis. With 5 bases removed from V and 1 base from J, the gap between germline ends came to 18 bases. The V gene's germline CDR1 is SEHNR and CDR2 FQNEAQ (reference sequence). The CDR3 has 17 residues. Method: immunoSEQ multiplex PCR; TCRdb's copy keeps in-frame clones and lacks some. The sample consists of roughly 40,000 clones, roughly 90% of them appearing once. V and J are TRBV7-9 and TRBJ1-3; tentatively, D is TRBD1 (6 bases). Sequenced here: CD4+ T cells from peripheral blood mononuclear cells, sampled in the second trimester of pregnancy. This receptor was obtained from a female donor with multiple sclerosis, enrolled in a pregnancy study. The chain's CDR3 is CASSSAYRVVSGNTIYF. CDR3 bases: TGTGCCAGCAGCAGCGCCTACAGGGTAGTTTCTGGAAACACCATATATTTT.